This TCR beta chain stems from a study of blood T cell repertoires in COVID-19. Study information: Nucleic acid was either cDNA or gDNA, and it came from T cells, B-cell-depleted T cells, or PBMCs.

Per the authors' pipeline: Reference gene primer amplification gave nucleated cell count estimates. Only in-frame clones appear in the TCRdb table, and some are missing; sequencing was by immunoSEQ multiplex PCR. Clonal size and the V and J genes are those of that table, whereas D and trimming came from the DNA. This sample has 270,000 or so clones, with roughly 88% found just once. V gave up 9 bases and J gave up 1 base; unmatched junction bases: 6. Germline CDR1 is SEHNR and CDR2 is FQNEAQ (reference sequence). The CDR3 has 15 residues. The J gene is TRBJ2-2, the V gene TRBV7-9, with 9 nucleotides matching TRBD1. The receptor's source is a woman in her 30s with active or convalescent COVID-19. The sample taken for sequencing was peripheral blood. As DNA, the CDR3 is TGTGCCAGTAATCCGGGACAGGGGAACACCGGGGAGCTGTTTTTT. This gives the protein CASNPGQGNTGELFF.